This TCR beta chain was documented in a study of cytomegalovirus exposure and HLA in healthy donors. Study conclusions and caveats: The study recorded 150 to 200 TCR beta chains that were cytomegalovirus-associated.

V was pared by 6 bases and J by 1 base, with 4 bases of the junction left unmatched. The CDR3 has 14 amino acids. CDR1 is SNHLY and CDR2 is FYNNEI in the germline V gene. A word on this clone: No antigen is known for it.

The repertoire was sequenced with immunoSEQ multiplex PCR; TCRdb's copy has only in-frame clones and lacks some. The repertoire holds 98,000 or so clones, with around 95% as singletons. The sample was PBMCs. The sequence came from a woman aged 18-29 years in good health and CMV-seronegative. The V gene is TRBV2, the J gene TRBJ1-2; 8 nucleotides line up with TRBD1. The chain's CDR3 is CASRDRGGNYGYTF. The CDR3 DNA follows: TGTGCCAGCAGAGACAGGGGTGGTAACTATGGCTACACCTTC.